Listed below are T cell receptor beta chains from one sample, sequenced in a study of cytomegalovirus exposure and HLA in healthy donors. Data came from immunoSEQ multiplex PCR; TCRdb stores just in-frame clones and leaves some out. The sample has roughly 200,000 clones, less than 90% seen once. Sequenced: PBMCs. These receptors all come from a woman younger than 45 in good health and CMV-seronegative. CDR3s include the opening cysteine and the closing phenylalanine or tryptophan. Fields, in order: V gene, J gene, D gene, clone size, CDR3 protein, CDR3 DNA. The D gene is left open where the match is weak. Some rows have no size entry. The others give once, few or many, or a class for an expanded clone.

v_gene: TRBV9; j_gene: TRBJ1-2; d_gene: NA; abundance: NA; CDR3aa: CASSVAYGQTDGGYTF; CDR3nt: TGTGCCAGCAGCGTAGCCTATGGACAGACCGACGGGGGCTACACCTTC
v_gene: TRBV4-2; j_gene: TRBJ2-2; d_gene: NA; abundance: NA; CDR3aa: CASSQERARLAYTGELFF; CDR3nt: TGTGCCAGCAGCCAAGAGAGGGCCCGGCTAGCGTACACCGGGGAGCTGTTTTTT
v_gene: TRBV5-1; j_gene: TRBJ2-5; d_gene: NA; abundance: NA; CDR3aa: CASRAGSNGETQYF; CDR3nt: TGCGCCAGCAGGGCGGGCTCTAACGGAGAGACCCAGTACTTC
v_gene: TRBV10-3; j_gene: TRBJ2-7; d_gene: TRBD1; abundance: NA; CDR3aa: CAISENDRGEQYF; CDR3nt: TGTGCCATCAGTGAGAATGACAGGGGGGAGCAGTACTTC
v_gene: TRBV5-1; j_gene: TRBJ2-5; d_gene: TRBD2; abundance: NA; CDR3aa: CASSLAPSGGQETQYF; CDR3nt: TGCGCCAGCAGCTTGGCCCCTAGCGGGGGGCAGGAGACCCAGTACTTC
v_gene: TRBV6-5; j_gene: TRBJ1-1; d_gene: NA; abundance: NA; CDR3aa: CASSRFGNTEAFF; CDR3nt: TGTGCCAGCAGTCGCTTCGGGAACACTGAAGCTTTCTTT
v_gene: TRBV4-1; j_gene: TRBJ2-1; d_gene: TRBD2; abundance: NA; CDR3aa: CASSRLAGFNEQFF; CDR3nt: TGCGCCAGCAGCCGACTAGCGGGATTTAATGAGCAGTTCTTC
v_gene: TRBV7-7; j_gene: TRBJ2-1; d_gene: TRBD2; abundance: few; CDR3aa: CASSLVSGGVDEQFF; CDR3nt: TGTGCTAGCAGCTTAGTAAGCGGGGGGGTGGATGAGCAGTTCTTC
v_gene: TRBV6-5; j_gene: TRBJ2-5; d_gene: TRBD1; abundance: NA; CDR3aa: CASSRDRGRQETQYF; CDR3nt: TGTGCCAGCAGCAGAGACAGGGGGCGTCAAGAGACCCAGTACTTC
v_gene: TRBV7-6; j_gene: TRBJ1-1; d_gene: NA; abundance: once; CDR3aa: CASSLAGNGDTEAFF; CDR3nt: TGTGCCAGCAGCTTAGCCGGGAATGGGGACACTGAAGCTTTCTTT
v_gene: TRBV7-8; j_gene: TRBJ1-5; d_gene: TRBD1; abundance: NA; CDR3aa: CASSLEWWTGSNQPQHF; CDR3nt: TGTGCCAGCAGCTTAGAGTGGTGGACAGGCAGCAATCAGCCCCAGCATTTT
v_gene: TRBV5-8; j_gene: TRBJ1-4; d_gene: NA; abundance: NA; CDR3aa: CASSLMVGRGMYEKLFF; CDR3nt: TGTGCCAGCAGCTTGATGGTAGGACGAGGGATGTATGAAAAACTGTTTTTT
v_gene: TRBV28; j_gene: TRBJ1-2; d_gene: TRBD1; abundance: NA; CDR3aa: CASSFPGQGGYGYTF; CDR3nt: TGTGCCAGCAGTTTCCCCGGACAGGGGGGATATGGCTACACCTTC
v_gene: TRBV28; j_gene: TRBJ1-2; d_gene: NA; abundance: NA; CDR3aa: CASSHRDYGYTF; CDR3nt: TGTGCCAGCAGTCACAGGGACTATGGCTACACCTTC
v_gene: TRBV2; j_gene: TRBJ2-7; d_gene: NA; abundance: NA; CDR3aa: CASSEENVYEQYF; CDR3nt: TGTGCCAGCAGTGAAGAAAACGTCTACGAGCAGTACTTC
v_gene: TRBV5-5; j_gene: TRBJ2-3; d_gene: NA; abundance: few; CDR3aa: CASSLTPLSTDTQYF; CDR3nt: TGTGCCAGCAGCTTGACCCCCCTAAGCACAGATACGCAGTATTTT
v_gene: TRBV9; j_gene: TRBJ1-1; d_gene: NA; abundance: NA; CDR3aa: CASSASTDMNTEAFF; CDR3nt: TGTGCCAGCAGCGCCAGTACAGATATGAACACTGAAGCTTTCTTT
v_gene: TRBV9; j_gene: TRBJ2-2; d_gene: NA; abundance: NA; CDR3aa: CASSVVYGSGNTGELFF; CDR3nt: TGTGCCAGCAGCGTAGTGTACGGGAGCGGGAACACCGGGGAGCTGTTTTTT
v_gene: TRBV29-1; j_gene: TRBJ2-7; d_gene: NA; abundance: NA; CDR3aa: CSVDVGSYEQYF; CDR3nt: TGCAGCGTTGATGTCGGTTCTTACGAGCAGTACTTC
v_gene: TRBV5-3; j_gene: TRBJ1-2; d_gene: TRBD1; abundance: NA; CDR3aa: CARSLAKQGEFYGYTF; CDR3nt: TGTGCCAGAAGCTTGGCCAAACAGGGGGAGTTCTATGGCTACACCTTC
v_gene: TRBV5-1; j_gene: TRBJ2-1; d_gene: TRBD2; abundance: NA; CDR3aa: CASSLRVAGHSAYNEQFF; CDR3nt: TGCGCCAGCAGCTTGAGGGTAGCGGGGCACTCAGCCTACAATGAGCAGTTCTTC
v_gene: TRBV7-8; j_gene: TRBJ1-5; d_gene: TRBD1; abundance: NA; CDR3aa: CASSSSMAGGVQPQHF; CDR3nt: TGTGCCAGCAGCTCTAGCATGGCAGGGGGTGTTCAGCCCCAGCATTTT
v_gene: TRBV11-2; j_gene: TRBJ2-1; d_gene: TRBD2; abundance: NA; CDR3aa: CASSLVGGGAGEQFF; CDR3nt: TGTGCCAGCAGCTTAGTGGGCGGGGGGGCCGGTGAGCAGTTCTTC
v_gene: TRBV5-4; j_gene: TRBJ1-1; d_gene: TRBD1; abundance: NA; CDR3aa: CASSANRGTEAFF; CDR3nt: TGTGCCAGCAGCGCAAACAGGGGGACTGAAGCTTTCTTT
v_gene: TRBV9; j_gene: TRBJ1-3; d_gene: NA; abundance: NA; CDR3aa: CASSIRQSGNTIYF; CDR3nt: TGTGCCAGCAGCATCCGACAGTCAGGAAACACCATATATTTT
v_gene: TRBV2; j_gene: TRBJ2-4; d_gene: NA; abundance: NA; CDR3aa: CASSEFGNIQYF; CDR3nt: TGTGCCAGCAGTGAGTTCGGAAACATTCAGTACTTC
v_gene: TRBV6-5; j_gene: TRBJ2-1; d_gene: NA; abundance: NA; CDR3aa: CASSYSNAGANEQFF; CDR3nt: TGTGCCAGCAGTTACTCGAATGCAGGGGCCAATGAGCAGTTCTTC
v_gene: TRBV28; j_gene: TRBJ2-7; d_gene: NA; abundance: NA; CDR3aa: CASSQLLGGPPLNEQYF; CDR3nt: TGTGCCAGCAGCCAACTTCTCGGGGGGCCGCCCCTCAACGAGCAGTACTTC
v_gene: TRBV7-2; j_gene: TRBJ2-2; d_gene: NA; abundance: NA; CDR3aa: CASSPVAVGELFF; CDR3nt: TGTGCCAGCAGCCCAGTGGCTGTCGGGGAGCTGTTTTTT
v_gene: TRBV27; j_gene: TRBJ2-1; d_gene: NA; abundance: once; CDR3aa: CASSTQLGDEQFF; CDR3nt: TGTGCCAGCAGTACTCAGCTAGGGGATGAGCAGTTCTTC
v_gene: TRBV27; j_gene: TRBJ2-3; d_gene: TRBD2; abundance: NA; CDR3aa: CASAPGLAVPDTQYF; CDR3nt: TGTGCCAGCGCTCCGGGACTAGCCGTTCCAGATACGCAGTATTTT
v_gene: TRBV4-2; j_gene: TRBJ1-5; d_gene: NA; abundance: NA; CDR3aa: CASSQDLGADQPQHF; CDR3nt: TGTGCCAGCAGCCAAGACTTGGGGGCCGATCAGCCCCAGCATTTT
v_gene: TRBV5-1; j_gene: TRBJ1-5; d_gene: TRBD1; abundance: NA; CDR3aa: CASSPRAGGGQPQHF; CDR3nt: TGCGCCAGCAGCCCCCGGGCAGGGGGCGGTCAGCCCCAGCATTTT
v_gene: TRBV11-2; j_gene: TRBJ1-5; d_gene: NA; abundance: NA; CDR3aa: CASSLGAGSNQPQHF; CDR3nt: TGTGCCAGCAGCTTAGGAGCGGGTAGCAATCAGCCCCAGCATTTT
v_gene: TRBV6-1; j_gene: TRBJ1-1; d_gene: TRBD1; abundance: few; CDR3aa: CASRRGQGMAEAFF; CDR3nt: TGTGCCAGCAGACGGGGACAGGGGATGGCTGAAGCTTTCTTT
v_gene: TRBV5-4; j_gene: TRBJ2-7; d_gene: TRBD1; abundance: once; CDR3aa: CASSFELQGAYEQYF; CDR3nt: TGTGCCAGCAGCTTTGAGTTACAGGGGGCATACGAGCAGTACTTC
v_gene: TRBV28; j_gene: TRBJ2-5; d_gene: TRBD1; abundance: NA; CDR3aa: CASSFVGQGATQYF; CDR3nt: TGTGCCAGCAGTTTCGTCGGACAGGGGGCGACCCAGTACTTC
v_gene: TRBV10-3; j_gene: TRBJ1-2; d_gene: NA; abundance: NA; CDR3aa: CAISEGGVEVYTF; CDR3nt: TGTGCCATCAGTGAGGGGGGCGTGGAGGTCTACACCTTC
v_gene: TRBV18; j_gene: TRBJ1-2; d_gene: TRBD1; abundance: NA; CDR3aa: CASSRTGTEGGYTF; CDR3nt: TGTGCCAGCTCACGTACCGGGACAGAGGGTGGCTACACCTTC